These 9 T cell receptor beta chains were sequenced from one sample in a study of T cell responses to AZD1222 COVID-19 vaccine. TCRdb's table, derived via immunoSEQ multiplex PCR, lists solely in-frame clones and lacks some. The table has about 150,000 clones, approximately 91% seen once; the top ten hold less than 2%. Here the sequenced sample was peripheral blood, taken 28 days after the second AZD1222 dose. These receptors all stem from an adult who received the AZD1222 COVID-19 vaccine.

Concerning this clone: This CDR3 is also generated by other DNA sequences in the sample. The J gene is TRBJ1-3, the V gene TRBV6-5; D not resolved. The CDR3 loop spans 11 amino acids. Trimming pared 2 bases from V and 7 bases from J, leaving 3 bases between. Germline V lookup: CDR1 MNHEY, CDR2 SVGAGI. In DNA form, the CDR3 reads TGTGCCAGCAGTTACGGTAACACCATATATTTT. This codes for CASSYGNTIYF.

This chain joins TRBV30 and TRBJ1-6; unclear D gene. Germline V gives CDR1 GTSNPN, CDR2 SVGIG (reference sequence). V lost 4 bases and J lost 10, with 23 bases in between. The CDR3 totals 16 residues. The CDR3 sequence is CAWKRGGPGWESPLHF. CDR3 bases: TGTGCCTGGAAGAGAGGAGGGCCAGGATGGGAGTCACCCCTCCACTTT.

J is TRBJ1-5 and V is TRBV18; D might be TRBD1 (6 bases). From germline, CDR1 is KGHSH and CDR2 LQKENI. This CDR3 comprises 15 residues. V shed 2 bases and J shed 4 bases, with 12 bases lying between them. The CDR3, as DNA: TGTGCCAGCTCACCAGAGACAGGAGAGAATCAGCCCCAGCATTTT. Amino acids: CASSPETGENQPQHF.

The gene calls are TRBV7-2 and TRBJ1-5; D unresolved. Germline CDR1 is SGHTA and CDR2 is FQGNSA. The CDR3 is 15 amino acids. V was clipped by 1 base and J by 0 bases, with 7 bases between them. CDR3 DNA sequence: TGTGCCAGCAGCTTAGGGCAGTATAGCAATCAGCCCCAGCATTTT. This translates into CASSLGQYSNQPQHF.

The chain couples TRBV7-3 to TRBJ2-2, with 10 bases that match TRBD2. In germline, CDR1 is SGHTA, CDR2 FQGTGA. With 2 bases clipped from V and 1 base from J, the junction kept 4 bases outside the gene matches. This CDR3 has 17 amino acids. CDR3 region: CASSLSSSGGNTGELFF. For the CDR3, the DNA is TGTGCCAGCAGCTTATCGTCTAGCGGGGGGAACACCGGGGAGCTGTTTTTT.

The gene calls are TRBV5-1 and TRBJ1-2, with D perhaps TRBD1 (6 bases). The CDR3 sequence is 14 residues long. Germline V gene sequence: CDR1 SGHRS, CDR2 YFSETQ. The ends were cut back, 1 base at V and 6 bases at J, with 13 bases in the middle. This CDR3 reads CASSLSLTGDGYTF. CDR3 bases: TGCGCCAGCAGCTTGTCTTTGACAGGAGATGGCTACACCTTC.

J is TRBJ1-1 and V is TRBV5-1, with TRBD1 matching over 8 bases. J gave up 3 bases and V 1 base, and 5 bases lay outside the gene matches. In germline, CDR1 is SGHRS, CDR2 YFSETQ. This CDR3 spans 15 amino acids. This CDR3 reads CASSLTGGEDTEAFF. DNA for the CDR3: TGCGCCAGCAGCTTGACAGGGGGAGAGGACACTGAAGCTTTCTTT.

This clone was recorded once. The chain couples TRBV2 to TRBJ1-3; D not resolved. The V gene lost 4 bases and the J gene lost 1 base, with 2 bases spanning the gap. The length of the CDR3 is 12 residues. Germline assignment: CDR1 SNHLY and CDR2 FYNNEI. The CDR3 here is CASSGSGNTIYF. CDR3 coding DNA: TGTGCCAGCAGTGGATCTGGAAACACCATATATTTT.

The V gene is TRBV6-5, the J gene TRBJ2-3; 9 positions agree with TRBD1. The CDR3 loop spans 15 amino acids. Looked up from germline, CDR1 is MNHEY and CDR2 is SVGAGI. The trim removed 7 bases at V and 1 base at J, leaving 6 bases unmatched. The CDR3 region has the DNA TGTGCCAGCAAACCGGACAGGGGCGGCACAGATACGCAGTATTTT. It encodes CASKPDRGGTDTQYF.